Described below is a single T cell receptor (beta chain) sequence and its context. Antigen: not known. This CDR3 region has 19 residues. CDR1 is KGHSH, CDR2 LQKENI, per germline. After removal of 0 bases from V and 2 bases from J, the junction contained 10 bases not matched to a gene. This sample was included in a study of identical twins. Unique molecular identifiers were present on cDNA, and template switching added a universal primer site. TCRdb redid the calling of the 5' RACE reads with MiXCR, one entry per CDR3 protein. The top ten clones hold over 1.5% of a sample with 500,000 to 700,000 distinct CDR3 sequences, around 7.5% of them seen once. Study observations and caveats: Twin-shared out-of-frame alpha sequences showed excess low generation probability. Abundant beta clonotypes from cord blood had fewer insertions, unlike memory repertoires, which showed none.

The same specimen was also included in a second study, on yellow fever vaccine responses in identical twins.

Specimen: PBMCs. The source is a woman aged 18-35 years in good health. The chain couples TRBV18 to TRBJ2-3, with 11 bases that match TRBD2. This CDR3 is CASSPPSSRLAGNTDTQYF. As DNA, the CDR3 is TGTGCCAGCTCACCACCGAGTAGTAGACTAGCGGGGAACACAGATACGCAGTATTTT.